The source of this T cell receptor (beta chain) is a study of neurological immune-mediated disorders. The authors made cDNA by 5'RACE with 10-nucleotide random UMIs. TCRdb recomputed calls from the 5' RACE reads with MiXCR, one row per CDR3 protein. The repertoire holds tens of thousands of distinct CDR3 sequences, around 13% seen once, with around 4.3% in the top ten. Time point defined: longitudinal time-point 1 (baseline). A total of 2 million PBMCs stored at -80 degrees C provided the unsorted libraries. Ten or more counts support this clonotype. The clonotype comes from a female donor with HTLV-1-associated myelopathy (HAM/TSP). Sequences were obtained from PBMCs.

The CDR3 sequence is CASSGRGNTEAFF. The CDR3 region has the DNA TGTGCCAGCAGCGGACGGGGGAACACTGAAGCTTTCTTT. The genes are TRBV14 and TRBJ1-1; no reliable D call. CDR3 size: 13 residues. The germline V gene has CDR1 SGHDN and CDR2 FVKESK. With 5 bases removed from V and 1 base from J, the gap between germline ends came to 8 bases.